Included here is one TCR beta chain sequence, with context. Antigen unknown. Blood CD4+ CD25-high CD127-low regulatory T cells supplied the genomic DNA template. V gave up 2 bases and J gave up 1 base, with 14 bases separating them. The length of the CDR3 is 16 residues. Germline assignment: CDR1 SGHVS and CDR2 FNYEAQ. Profiled with immunoSEQ multiplex PCR; TCRdb holds only in-frame clones, not every one. The sample lists tens of thousands of clones; 80% to 95% were seen once. The data were obtained in a study of regulatory and conventional T cells in RAG deficiency. General observations from the study: Omenn syndrome and CID/AS patients had roughly 100-fold fewer unique Treg TCR beta sequences, versus around 9.4-fold elsewhere. Omenn patients showed >85% Treg-Tconv overlap and shorter CDR3 lengths.

These data also featured in a second study, about regulatory T cells. That study reports: Primers: 52 TRBV forward and 13 TRBJ reverse.

Sequences were obtained from Tregs sorted from blood. The sequence was collected from a human donor in good health. The chain joins TRBV7-6 to TRBJ1-1; D not certain. CDR3 region: CASSLSPRARNTEAFF. As DNA, the CDR3 is TGTGCCAGCAGCTTATCCCCCCGGGCCCGGAACACTGAAGCTTTCTTT.